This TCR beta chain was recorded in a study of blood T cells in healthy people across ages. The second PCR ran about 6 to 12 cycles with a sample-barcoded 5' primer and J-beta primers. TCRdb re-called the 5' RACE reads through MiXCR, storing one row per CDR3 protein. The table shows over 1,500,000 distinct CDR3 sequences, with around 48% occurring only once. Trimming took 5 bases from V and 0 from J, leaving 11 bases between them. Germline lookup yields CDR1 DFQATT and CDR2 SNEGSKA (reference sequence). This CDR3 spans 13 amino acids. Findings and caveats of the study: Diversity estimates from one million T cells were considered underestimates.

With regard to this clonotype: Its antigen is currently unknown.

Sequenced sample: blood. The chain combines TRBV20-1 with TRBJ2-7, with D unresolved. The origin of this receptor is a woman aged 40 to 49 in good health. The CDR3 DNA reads TGCAGTGCTCCCCCCTCGTTCTCCTACGAGCAGTACTTC. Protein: CSAPPSFSYEQYF.